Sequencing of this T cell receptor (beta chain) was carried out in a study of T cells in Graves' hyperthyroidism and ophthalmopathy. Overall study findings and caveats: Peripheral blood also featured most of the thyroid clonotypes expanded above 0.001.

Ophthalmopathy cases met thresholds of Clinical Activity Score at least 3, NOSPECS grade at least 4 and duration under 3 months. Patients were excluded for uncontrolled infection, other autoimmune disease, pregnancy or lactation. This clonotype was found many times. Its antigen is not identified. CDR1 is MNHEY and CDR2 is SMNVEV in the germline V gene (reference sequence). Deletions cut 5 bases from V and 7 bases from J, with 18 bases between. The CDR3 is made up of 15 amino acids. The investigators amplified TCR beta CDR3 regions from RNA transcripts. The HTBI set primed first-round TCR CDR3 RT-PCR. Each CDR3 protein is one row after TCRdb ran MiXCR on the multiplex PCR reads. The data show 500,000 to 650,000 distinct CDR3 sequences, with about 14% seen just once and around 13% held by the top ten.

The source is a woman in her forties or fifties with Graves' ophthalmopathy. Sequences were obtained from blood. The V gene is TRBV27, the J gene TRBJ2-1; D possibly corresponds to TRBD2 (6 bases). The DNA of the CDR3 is TGTGCCAGCAGTATGGCGGGATTGGTTAGGAATGAGCAGTTCTTC. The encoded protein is CASSMAGLVRNEQFF.